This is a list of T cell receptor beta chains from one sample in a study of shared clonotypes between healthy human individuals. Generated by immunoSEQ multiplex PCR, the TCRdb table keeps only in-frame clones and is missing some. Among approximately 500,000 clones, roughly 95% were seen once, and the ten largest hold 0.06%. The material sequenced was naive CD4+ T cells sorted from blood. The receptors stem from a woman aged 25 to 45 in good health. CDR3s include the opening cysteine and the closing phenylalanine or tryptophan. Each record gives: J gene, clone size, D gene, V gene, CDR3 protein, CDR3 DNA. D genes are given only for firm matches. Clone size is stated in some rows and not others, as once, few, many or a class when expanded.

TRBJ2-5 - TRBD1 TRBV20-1 CRWTGQETQYF TGCCGATGGACAGGACAAGAGACCCAGTACTTC
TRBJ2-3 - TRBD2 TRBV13 CASGTSGRTSTDTQYF TGTGCCAGCGGGACTAGCGGGAGAACGAGCACAGATACGCAGTATTTT
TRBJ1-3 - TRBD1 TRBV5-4 CASSLTGVDTIYF TGTGCCAGCAGCTTGACAGGGGTGGACACCATATATTTT
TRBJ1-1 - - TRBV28 CASTRNTEAFF TGTGCCAGCACCCGGAACACTGAAGCTTTCTTT
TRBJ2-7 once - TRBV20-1 CSALLVYEQYF TGCAGTGCCCTCTTGGTCTACGAGCAGTACTTC
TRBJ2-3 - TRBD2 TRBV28 CASSLGLGREGDTQYF TGTGCCAGCAGTTTGGGCCTTGGGAGGGAGGGGGATACGCAGTATTTT
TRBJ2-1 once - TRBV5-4 CASSLAVTYNEQFF TGTGCCAGCAGCTTGGCAGTTACCTACAATGAGCAGTTCTTC
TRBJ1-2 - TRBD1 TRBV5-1 CASSEDRANGYTF TGCGCCAGCAGCGAGGACAGGGCAAATGGCTACACCTTC
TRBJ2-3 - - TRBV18 CASSPGPEYRTDTQYF TGTGCCAGCTCACCCGGGCCGGAATATCGCACAGATACGCAGTATTTT
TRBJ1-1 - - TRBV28 CASSLRGNANTEAFF TGTGCCAGCAGTTTAAGAGGGAATGCGAACACTGAAGCTTTCTTT
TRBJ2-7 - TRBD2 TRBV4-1 CASSQAILAGVREQYF TGCGCCAGCAGCCAAGCTATCCTAGCGGGAGTCAGGGAGCAGTACTTC
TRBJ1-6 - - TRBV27 CASKGHNNSPLHF TGTGCCAGCAAAGGGCACAATAATTCACCCCTCCACTTT
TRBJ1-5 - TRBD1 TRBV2 CASSRGGYQPQHF TGTGCCAGCTCCAGGGGGGGTTATCAGCCCCAGCATTTT
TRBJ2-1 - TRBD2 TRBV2 CASSGREGRYNEQFF TGTGCCAGCAGTGGGCGGGAGGGCCGATACAATGAGCAGTTCTTC
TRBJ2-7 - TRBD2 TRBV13 CASSSPSGNYEQYF TGTGCCAGCAGCTCCCCTAGCGGGAACTACGAGCAGTACTTC
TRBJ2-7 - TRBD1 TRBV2 CASSRQGTHEQYF TGTGCCAGCAGTAGACAGGGAACCCACGAGCAGTACTTC
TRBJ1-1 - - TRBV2 CASSEVPFGSAEAFF TGTGCCAGCAGTGAGGTACCCTTCGGGAGCGCTGAAGCTTTCTTT
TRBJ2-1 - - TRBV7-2 CASSQGLDSYNEQFF TGTGCCAGCAGCCAGGGACTGGACTCCTACAATGAGCAGTTCTTC
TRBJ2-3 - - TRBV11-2 CASSRGAPADTQYF TGTGCCAGCTCTCGGGGGGCTCCCGCCGATACGCAGTATTTT
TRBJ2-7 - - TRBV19 CASSRQLVTYEQYF TGTGCCAGTAGTAGACAACTGGTGACTTACGAGCAGTACTTC
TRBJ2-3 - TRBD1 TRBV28 CASSFSWTGDTDTQYF TGTGCCAGCAGTTTTTCCTGGACAGGAGACACAGATACGCAGTATTTT
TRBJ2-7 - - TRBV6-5 CASSSLGSSRPYEQYF TGTGCCAGCAGTTCTCTTGGTAGCTCCAGACCCTACGAGCAGTACTTC
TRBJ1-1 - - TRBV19 CASSMGREARQNTEAFF TGTGCCAGTAGTATGGGTAGGGAGGCTAGACAGAACACTGAAGCTTTCTTT
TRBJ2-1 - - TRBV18 CASSPPASVDEQFF TGTGCCAGCTCACCACCGGCTAGCGTCGATGAGCAGTTCTTC
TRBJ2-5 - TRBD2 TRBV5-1 CASSFSTSDPSGQYF TGCGCCAGCAGCTTCTCTACTAGCGACCCTTCTGGGCAGTACTTC
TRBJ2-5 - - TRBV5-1 CASSLGGPGETQYF TGCGCCAGCAGCTTGGGAGGGCCAGGGGAGACCCAGTACTTC
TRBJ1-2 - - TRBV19 CASSAPSGRGVWGYTF TGTGCCAGTAGTGCCCCCTCGGGCAGGGGCGTGTGGGGCTACACCTTC
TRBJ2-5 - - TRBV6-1 CASSSTQETQYF TGTGCCAGCAGTAGCACACAAGAGACCCAGTACTTC
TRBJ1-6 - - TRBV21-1 CASPWGQDRRPYNSPLHF TGTGCCAGCCCCTGGGGGCAGGATCGGAGGCCCTATAATTCACCCCTCCACTTT
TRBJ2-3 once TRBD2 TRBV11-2 CASSLGSGRVDTQYF TGTGCCAGCAGCTTAGGGAGCGGGAGGGTAGATACGCAGTATTTT
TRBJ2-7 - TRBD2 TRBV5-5 CASSNSGAYEQYF TGTGCCAGCAGCAATAGCGGGGCCTACGAGCAGTACTTC
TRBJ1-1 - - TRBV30 CAWSVPYRGNTEAFF TGTGCCTGGAGTGTACCCTATCGGGGGAACACTGAAGCTTTCTTT
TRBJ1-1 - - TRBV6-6 CASSYSNTEAFF TGTGCCAGCAGTTACAGCAACACTGAAGCTTTCTTT
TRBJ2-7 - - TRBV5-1 CASSLGGSSYEQYF TGCGCCAGCAGCTTGGGAGGTAGCTCCTACGAGCAGTACTTC
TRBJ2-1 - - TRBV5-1 CASSLGGELEQFF TGCGCCAGCAGCTTGGGCGGGGAACTTGAGCAGTTCTTC
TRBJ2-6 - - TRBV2 CASSAEEASGANVLTF TGTGCCAGCAGTGCCGAGGAGGCCTCTGGGGCCAACGTCCTGACTTTC
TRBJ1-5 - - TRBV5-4 CASSLGQNQPQHF TGTGCCAGCAGCTTGGGACAGAATCAGCCCCAGCATTTT
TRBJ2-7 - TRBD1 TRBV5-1 CASSLLPGQGYYEQYF TGCGCCAGCAGCTTGTTACCGGGACAGGGGTACTACGAGCAGTACTTC
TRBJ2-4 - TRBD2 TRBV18 CASSRLAGGENIQYF TGTGCCAGCTCACGACTAGCGGGAGGGGAAAACATTCAGTACTTC